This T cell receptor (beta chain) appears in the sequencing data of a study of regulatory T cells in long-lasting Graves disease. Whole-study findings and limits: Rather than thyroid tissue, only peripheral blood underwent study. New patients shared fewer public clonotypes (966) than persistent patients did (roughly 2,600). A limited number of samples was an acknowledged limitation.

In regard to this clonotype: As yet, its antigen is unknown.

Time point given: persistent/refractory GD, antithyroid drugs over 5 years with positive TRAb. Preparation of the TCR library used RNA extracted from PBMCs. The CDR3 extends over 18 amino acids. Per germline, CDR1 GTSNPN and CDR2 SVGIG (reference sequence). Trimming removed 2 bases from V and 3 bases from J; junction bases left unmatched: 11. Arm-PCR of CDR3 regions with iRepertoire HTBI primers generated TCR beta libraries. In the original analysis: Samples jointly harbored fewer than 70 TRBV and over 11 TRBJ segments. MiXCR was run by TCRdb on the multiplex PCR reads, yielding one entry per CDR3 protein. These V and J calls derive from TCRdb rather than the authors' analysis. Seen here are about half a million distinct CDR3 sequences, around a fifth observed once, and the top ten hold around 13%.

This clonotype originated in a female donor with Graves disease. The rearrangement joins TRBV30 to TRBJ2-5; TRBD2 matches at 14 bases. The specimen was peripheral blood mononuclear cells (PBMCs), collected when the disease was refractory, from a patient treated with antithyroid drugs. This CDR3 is CAWSTTSGRAWGEETQYF. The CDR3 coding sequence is TGTGCCTGGAGTACGACTAGCGGGAGGGCCTGGGGAGAAGAGACCCAGTACTTC.